Reported below is one TCR beta chain. Its target is not known. This specimen belongs to a study of PD-1 blockade in mismatch repair-deficient tumors. Overall study results and limits: After pembrolizumab, tumor-resident clones rose rapidly, then generally contracted before radiologic responses.

Germline CDR1 reads KGHSH; CDR2 reads LQKENI. The CDR3 has 14 residues. With 3 bases removed from V and 5 bases from J, the gap between germline ends came to 14 bases. TCRdb's table, derived via immunoSEQ multiplex PCR, lists solely in-frame clones and lacks some. The table shows 90,000 to 130,000 clones, with about 80% occurring only once. The sample was peripheral blood, taken about 13 months after starting pembrolizumab. This chain connects TRBV18 to TRBJ2-7, with D perhaps TRBD2 (6 bases). This receptor was taken from an adult with mismatch repair-deficient cancer. CDR3 sequence: CASSPLPEGHEQYF. The CDR3 bases are TGTGCCAGCTCACCCCTTCCGGAGGGGCACGAGCAGTACTTC. Full variable domain (missing parts from reference TRBV18 and TRBJ2-7): NAGVMQNPRHLVRRRGQEARLRCSPMKGHSHVYWYRQLPEEGLKFMVYLQKENIIDESGMPKERFSAEFPKEGPSILRIQQVVRGDSAAYFCASSPLPEGHEQYFGPGTRLTVT.